Listed below are T cell receptor beta chains from one sample, sequenced in a study of blood T cell repertoires in COVID-19. Libraries were prepared by immunoSEQ multiplex PCR; TCRdb keeps only in-frame clonotypes and omits some of them. There are under 200,000 clones in the sample; roughly nine tenths occur only once, and over 9.5% lies in the top ten. Sequencing used peripheral blood. These receptors originate from an older woman with COVID-19, enrolled during active disease. Both conserved end residues are part of each CDR3. Fields, in order: J gene, clone size, V gene, D gene, CDR3 protein, CDR3 DNA. The D gene is left open where the match is weak. Clone size is not always given. Where it is, it says once, few, many or a class for expanded clones.

TRBJ1-2 . TRBV6-5 TRBD1 CASSFYQGAHGYTF TGTGCCAGCAGTTTCTACCAGGGGGCTCATGGCTACACCTTC
TRBJ2-7 . TRBV6-2/TRBV6-3 TRBD2 CASSHYGRGTFSYEQYF TGTGCCAGCAGTCACTACGGGAGGGGGACATTCTCCTACGAGCAGTACTTC
TRBJ1-2 . TRBV5-4 TRBD1 CASSFYSGTGVSGYTF TGTGCCAGCAGTTTTTATTCCGGGACAGGGGTTTCTGGCTACACCTTC
TRBJ1-6 . TRBV5-4 . CASSLKSPNSPLHF TGTGCCAGCAGCTTGAAGAGCCCTAATTCACCCCTCCACTTT
TRBJ2-7 once TRBV5-4 TRBD2 CASTETGGTYEQYF TGTGCCAGCACGGAGACGGGAGGAACCTACGAGCAGTACTTC
TRBJ1-4 . TRBV19 TRBD1 CASRKDRAGEKLFF TGTGCCAGTAGGAAGGACAGGGCGGGTGAAAAACTGTTTTTT
TRBJ1-3 . TRBV9 . CASSGQTGAGNTIYF TGTGCCAGCAGCGGCCAGACAGGCGCTGGAAACACCATATATTTT
TRBJ1-5 . TRBV4-3 . CASSPEYVSNQPQHF TGCGCCAGCAGCCCCGAGTACGTTAGCAATCAGCCCCAGCATTTT
TRBJ1-1 . TRBV6-6 TRBD1 CASSYLTGDPEAFF TGTGCCAGCAGTTACTTGACAGGGGACCCTGAAGCTTTCTTT
TRBJ1-6 once TRBV6-5 . CASTRTDDNSPLHF TGTGCCAGCACCCGGACAGATGATAATTCACCCCTCCACTTT
TRBJ2-1 . TRBV30 . CAWSVGGKYNEQFF TGTGCCTGGAGTGTCGGGGGAAAATACAATGAGCAGTTCTTC
TRBJ2-3 . TRBV19 . CASSIASWTDTQYF TGTGCCAGTAGTATTGCGTCCTGGACAGATACGCAGTATTTT
TRBJ2-7 . TRBV6-5 . CASGFYQGEEQYF TGTGCCAGCGGTTTTTACCAGGGGGAGGAACAGTACTTC
TRBJ1-5 . TRBV6-1 . CASRRDQPQHF TGTGCCAGCCGACGGGATCAGCCCCAGCATTTT
TRBJ2-5 . TRBV30 . CAWSRTVQETQYF TGTGCCTGGAGTCGGACAGTGCAAGAGACCCAGTACTTC
TRBJ1-1 . TRBV28 . CASIQGVYSTEAFF TGTGCCAGCATACAGGGAGTATACTCTACTGAAGCTTTCTTT
TRBJ2-2 . TRBV5-1 . CASSLVTHANTGELFF TGCGCCAGCAGCTTAGTGACACACGCGAACACCGGGGAGCTGTTTTTT
TRBJ1-4 . TRBV18 . CASSPQRGNEKLFF TGTGCCAGCTCACCTCAAAGAGGTAATGAAAAACTGTTTTTT
TRBJ2-7 . TRBV5-1 . CASSLDVAGYEQYF TGCGCCAGCAGCTTGGACGTTGCAGGCTACGAGCAGTACTTC
TRBJ1-2 . TRBV30 . CAWSFTGSNYGYTF TGTGCCTGGTCCTTTACAGGGTCTAACTATGGCTACACCTTC
TRBJ2-7 . TRBV5-1 . CASSFRTDELYEQYF TGCGCCAGCAGCTTTCGTACAGATGAACTTTACGAGCAGTACTTC
TRBJ2-7 . TRBV7-8 . CASSLAHRSYEQYF TGTGCCAGCAGCTTAGCGCACAGATCCTACGAGCAGTACTTC
TRBJ1-1 . TRBV9 . CASSARAMNTEAFF TGTGCCAGCAGCGCCAGGGCCATGAACACTGAAGCTTTCTTT
TRBJ2-5 . TRBV21-1 . CASSKGNRTSDLFTLYQETQYF TGTGCCAGCAGCAAAGGGAACCGGACTAGCGACCTATTTACCTTGTACCAAGAGACCCAGTACTTC
TRBJ2-7 few TRBV24-1 . CATSDAKSGTRQAYEQYF TGTGCCACCAGTGATGCAAAATCCGGGACACGCCAGGCCTACGAGCAGTACTTC
TRBJ1-4 . TRBV4-1 TRBD1 CASSQQGAREKLFF TGCGCCAGCAGCCAACAGGGGGCGCGGGAAAAACTGTTTTTT
TRBJ1-4 . TRBV4-1 . CASSQRVGGKLFF TGCGCCAGCAGCCAAAGGGTGGGGGGAAAACTGTTTTTT
TRBJ2-7 . TRBV7-8 TRBD2 CASSRLAGSYEQYF TGTGCCAGCAGCCGACTAGCGGGATCCTACGAGCAGTACTTC
TRBJ1-2 . TRBV30 . CAWRAFRENYGYTF TGTGCCTGGAGAGCTTTTCGAGAAAACTATGGCTACACCTTC
TRBJ2-2 . TRBV4-2 TRBD2 CASSPSELAGGTGELFF TGTGCCAGCAGCCCCTCCGAGCTAGCGGGAGGGACCGGGGAGCTGTTTTTT
TRBJ2-6 . TRBV5-6 . CASSFSRVSGANVLTF TGTGCCAGCAGCTTTTCCCGGGTTTCTGGGGCCAACGTCCTGACTTTC
TRBJ2-7 . TRBV2 TRBD1 CASSEILGQGRTYEQYF TGTGCCAGCAGCGAAATCCTGGGACAGGGACGGACCTACGAGCAGTACTTC
TRBJ1-6 . TRBV4-1 TRBD1 CASSRAGGQGLNSPLHF TGCGCCAGCAGCCGGGCTGGGGGACAGGGGCTTAATTCACCCCTCCACTTT
TRBJ1-1 . TRBV13 TRBD1 CASSSGQGSTEAFF TGTGCCAGCAGCTCCGGACAGGGGAGCACTGAAGCTTTCTTT
TRBJ2-1 once TRBV19 TRBD2 CASSIGLGLADYNEQFF TGTGCCAGTAGTATAGGCCTGGGACTAGCGGACTACAATGAGCAGTTCTTC
TRBJ2-2 . TRBV4-1 . CASSQDRSLNTGELFF TGCGCCAGCAGCCAAGACAGGTCCTTGAACACCGGGGAGCTGTTTTTT
TRBJ1-2 . TRBV11-2 TRBD1 CASSRDRVYGYTF TGTGCCAGCAGTCGGGACAGGGTCTATGGCTACACCTTC
TRBJ2-3 . TRBV5-1 TRBD1 CASSLSQGPDTQYF TGCGCCAGCAGCTTGTCACAGGGGCCAGATACGCAGTATTTT
TRBJ1-2 once TRBV19 TRBD1 CASSTRQGRKFDGYTF TGTGCCAGTAGTACAAGACAGGGGCGGAAATTTGATGGCTACACCTTC
TRBJ2-7 . TRBV5-1 TRBD2 CASRTSGAYEQYF TGCGCCAGCAGGACTAGCGGAGCCTACGAGCAGTACTTC
TRBJ2-7 . TRBV6-5 . CASSYFGQNLYEQYF TGTGCCAGCAGTTACTTCGGACAAAATTTATACGAGCAGTACTTC